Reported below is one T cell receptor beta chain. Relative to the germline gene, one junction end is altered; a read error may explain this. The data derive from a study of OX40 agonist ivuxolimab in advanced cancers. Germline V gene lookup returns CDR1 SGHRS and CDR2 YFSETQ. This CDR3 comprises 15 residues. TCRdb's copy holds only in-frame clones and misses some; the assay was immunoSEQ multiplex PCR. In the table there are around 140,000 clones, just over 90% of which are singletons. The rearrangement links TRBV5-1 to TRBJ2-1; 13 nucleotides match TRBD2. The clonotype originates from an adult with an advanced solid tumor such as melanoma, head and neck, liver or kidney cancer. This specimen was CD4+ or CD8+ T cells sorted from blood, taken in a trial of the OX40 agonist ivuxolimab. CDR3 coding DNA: TGCGCCAGCCGCTTACCCGGGACTAGCGGGGATGAGCAGTTCTTC. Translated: CASRLPGTSGDEQFF.